This TCR beta chain was sequenced during a study of OX40 agonist ivuxolimab in advanced cancers. Using immunoSEQ multiplex PCR, the repertoire was profiled, and TCRdb retains in-frame clones only, with some absent. Of around 80,000 clones in the sample, more than 80% were seen once. Germline V gives CDR1 LNHNV, CDR2 YYDKDF (reference sequence). Trimming took off 2 bases at V and 4 bases at J, with 6 bases between the two ends. This CDR3 is built from 13 residues. This chain joins TRBV15 and TRBJ1-3, with unresolved D. Here the sequenced sample was CD4+ or CD8+ T cells sorted from blood, taken in a trial of the OX40 agonist ivuxolimab. This sequence was found in an adult with an advanced solid tumor such as melanoma, head and neck, liver or kidney cancer. CDR3 in DNA: TGTGCCACCAGCAGATCGAGGGGAAACACCATATATTTT. Protein: CATSRSRGNTIYF.